This is a list of T cell receptor beta chains from one sample in a study of blood T cell repertoires in COVID-19. This table comes from immunoSEQ multiplex PCR, and its TCRdb copy is limited to in-frame clones, with some not included. The profile shows just over 150,000 clones, 85% of them singletons. Sequenced input: peripheral blood. All receptors come from a human donor with acute or convalescent COVID-19. The donor label of this sample is uncertain. Each CDR3 is given with its conserved first and last residue. The D gene is left open where the match is weak. The size field is filled for only some rows; it gives once, few, many or a size class.

D: TRBD1
length: 14
J: TRBJ2-7
V: TRBV18
size: NA
DNA: TGTGCCAGCTCACCCGGACAGGGGCCCTACGAGCAGTACTTC
CDR3: CASSPGQGPYEQYF

D: TRBD1
length: 16
J: TRBJ1-1
V: TRBV7-2
size: once
DNA: TGTGCCAGCAGCTCACTGCGGGTAGGGGGCCGAGCTGAAGCTTTCTTT
CDR3: CASSSLRVGGRAEAFF

D: NA
length: 15
J: TRBJ1-1
V: TRBV18
size: NA
DNA: TGTGCCAGCACCAAGGGGGGGCGGGTGAACACTGAAGCTTTCTTT
CDR3: CASTKGGRVNTEAFF

D: TRBD2
length: 15
J: TRBJ2-5
V: TRBV9
size: NA
DNA: TGTGCCAGCAGCGTAGTCGGCGGGGGGCAAGAGACCCAGTACTTC
CDR3: CASSVVGGGQETQYF

D: TRBD1
length: 14
J: TRBJ1-1
V: TRBV6-5
size: once
DNA: TGTGCCAGCAGTTTCTTACAGGGGGTGCCTGAAGCTTTCTTT
CDR3: CASSFLQGVPEAFF

D: TRBD1
length: 14
J: TRBJ1-2
V: TRBV6-1
size: NA
DNA: TGTGCCAGCAGTGAATCCCAGGGGGCAAGGGGCTACACCTTC
CDR3: CASSESQGARGYTF

D: TRBD1
length: 13
J: TRBJ2-7
V: TRBV15
size: NA
DNA: TGTGCCACCAGCCTACGGACAGGCCGGGAGCAGTACTTC
CDR3: CATSLRTGREQYF

D: NA
length: 14
J: TRBJ2-7
V: TRBV7-6
size: NA
DNA: TGTGCCAGCAGCTCGGGACATAGCTCCTACGAGCAGTACTTC
CDR3: CASSSGHSSYEQYF

D: NA
length: 14
J: TRBJ2-1
V: TRBV6-1
size: NA
DNA: TGTGCCAGCAGCTGGGGGGGCCTCTACAATGAGCAGTTCTTC
CDR3: CASSWGGLYNEQFF

D: NA
length: 15
J: TRBJ1-1
V: TRBV7-9
size: NA
DNA: TGTGCCAGCAGCTTGAGTTACTCTTCGAACACTGAAGCTTTCTTT
CDR3: CASSLSYSSNTEAFF

D: NA
length: 15
J: TRBJ1-3
V: TRBV7-2
size: NA
DNA: TGTGCCAGCAGCTCCAGGGTCTCCGCTGGAAACACCATATATTTT
CDR3: CASSSRVSAGNTIYF

D: NA
length: 14
J: TRBJ2-7
V: TRBV5-1
size: NA
DNA: TGCGCCAGCAGCCTAGACCCCCGCTCCTACGAGCAGTACTTC
CDR3: CASSLDPRSYEQYF

D: TRBD1
length: 15
J: TRBJ1-5
V: TRBV5-5
size: NA
DNA: TGTGCCAGCAGCTCGGACAGGGGCCCCAATCAGCCCCAGCATTTT
CDR3: CASSSDRGPNQPQHF

D: NA
length: 15
J: TRBJ1-1
V: TRBV30
size: NA
DNA: TGTGCCTGGAGTCCCCTGGGAGGGAGGACCACTGAAGCTTTCTTT
CDR3: CAWSPLGGRTTEAFF

D: NA
length: 13
J: TRBJ1-5
V: TRBV7-9
size: NA
DNA: TGTGCCAGCAGCCCGACGGGTGGTCAGCCCCAGCATTTT
CDR3: CASSPTGGQPQHF

D: TRBD1
length: 15
J: TRBJ1-1
V: TRBV9
size: NA
DNA: TGTGCCAGCAGCGCCGACAGGGTCCCGAACACTGAAGCTTTCTTT
CDR3: CASSADRVPNTEAFF

D: NA
length: 17
J: TRBJ1-1
V: TRBV28
size: NA
DNA: TGTGCCAGCAGTTTATCGGAGGGCGCCGGGCTGAGGACTGAAGCTTTCTTT
CDR3: CASSLSEGAGLRTEAFF

D: NA
length: 15
J: TRBJ1-4
V: TRBV28
size: once
DNA: TGTGCCAGCAGTTTTAACACTCCGGGGAATGAAAAACTGTTTTTT
CDR3: CASSFNTPGNEKLFF